This T cell receptor beta chain was observed in a study of early stage breast cancer tumors. Overall study results and limits: Comparing each tissue with blood distinguished tumor from normal in most of the 16 patients.

Profiling relied on immunoSEQ multiplex PCR, and the TCRdb table lists in-frame clones only, not all of them. This sample has about 28,000 clones, with around 75% found just once. A note on this clone: The antigen is undetermined.

V lost 3 bases and J 0 bases, leaving 9 bases between the germline ends. CDR1 is KGHSH and CDR2 is LQKENI in the germline V gene. This CDR3 contains 15 residues. The sample consisted of blood. The chain carries TRBV18 and TRBJ1-3; D unresolved. This receptor was obtained from a middle-aged person with breast cancer. The CDR3 DNA sequence: TGTGCCAGCTCACCTCAGGTATCCTCTGGAAACACCATATATTTT. Amino acids: CASSPQVSSGNTIYF.